This T cell receptor beta chain is drawn from a study of shared T cell receptors in the human thymus. Using immunoSEQ multiplex PCR, the repertoire was profiled, and TCRdb retains in-frame clones only, with some absent. Of over 450,000 clones listed, more than 75% were seen once; the top ten hold more than 0.01%. The CDR3 covers 16 residues. Germline-derived CDR1 and CDR2 are SGHRS and YFSETQ. Trimming cost V 1 base and J 0 bases, with 11 bases left between them. These data were also filed under a second study, of human thymus T cells. That paper adds: Corrective cardiac surgery supplied the resected thymus tissue. Thymic and blood repertoires appeared to carry a bias in their V and J gene usage. Thymic repertoires from unrelated individuals overlapped highly, related research reported.

The TCR was taken from a boy younger than two with a congenital heart defect. J is TRBJ2-1 and V is TRBV5-1; no clear D. Material: thymocytes. The CDR3 here is CASSLFSPSSYNEQFF. CDR3 nucleotide sequence: TGCGCCAGCAGCTTGTTTAGCCCTAGCTCCTACAATGAGCAGTTCTTC.